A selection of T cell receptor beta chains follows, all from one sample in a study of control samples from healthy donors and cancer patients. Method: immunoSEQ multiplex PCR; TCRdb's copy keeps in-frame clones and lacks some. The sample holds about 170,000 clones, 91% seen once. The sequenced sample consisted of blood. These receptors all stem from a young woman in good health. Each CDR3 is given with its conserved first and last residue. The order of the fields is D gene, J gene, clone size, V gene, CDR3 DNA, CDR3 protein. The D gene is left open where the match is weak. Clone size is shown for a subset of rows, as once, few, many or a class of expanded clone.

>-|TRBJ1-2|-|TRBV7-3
TGTGCCAGCAGCTTCGGACCGAACTATGGCTACACCTTC
CASSFGPNYGYTF
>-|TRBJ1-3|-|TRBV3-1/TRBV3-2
TGTGCCAGCAGCCAGAGGGGGAGAAACACCATATATTTT
CASSQRGRNTIYF
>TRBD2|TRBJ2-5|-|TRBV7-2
TGTGCCAGCAGCCCGGGACTAGCGGGAGAGACCCAGTACTTC
CASSPGLAGETQYF
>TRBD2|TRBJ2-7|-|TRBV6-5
TGTGCCAGCAGTTACTCGTCTAGCGGGAGCTACGAGCAGTACTTC
CASSYSSSGSYEQYF
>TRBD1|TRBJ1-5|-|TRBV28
TGTGCCAGCAGGCCTGGACAGGGAGGTCAGCCCCAGCATTTT
CASRPGQGGQPQHF
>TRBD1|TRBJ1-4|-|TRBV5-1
TGCGCCAGCAGCCGGGGGACAGGGTATAATGAAAAACTGTTTTTT
CASSRGTGYNEKLFF
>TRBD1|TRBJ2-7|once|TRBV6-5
TGTGCCAGCAGGACCGGGACAGGGAGCTCCTACGAGCAGTACTTC
CASRTGTGSSYEQYF
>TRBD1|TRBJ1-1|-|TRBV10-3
TGTGCCATCAGTGCTATGACAGGGGGCACTGAAGCTTTCTTT
CAISAMTGGTEAFF
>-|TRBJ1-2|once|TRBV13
TGTGCCAGCAGCTTATCGCGCAGGGCGGACTATGGCTACACCTTC
CASSLSRRADYGYTF
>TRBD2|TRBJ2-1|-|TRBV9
TGTGCCAGCAGCGTAGATAGCGGGAGGTACAATGAGCAGTTCTTC
CASSVDSGRYNEQFF
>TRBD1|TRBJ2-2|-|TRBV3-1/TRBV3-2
TGTGCCAGCAGCCAAGACAGGGGGCCGAGGGGGGAGCTGTTTTTT
CASSQDRGPRGELFF
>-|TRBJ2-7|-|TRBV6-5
TGTGCCAGCAGGAAAGGACAAAACTACGAGCAGTACTTC
CASRKGQNYEQYF
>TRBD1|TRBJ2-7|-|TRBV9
TGTGCCAGCAGCGTACCGGGACAGGGGGGAGAGCAGTACTTC
CASSVPGQGGEQYF
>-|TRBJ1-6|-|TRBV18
TGTGCCAGCTCACCAGACGGGCAAAATTCACCCCTCCACTTT
CASSPDGQNSPLHF
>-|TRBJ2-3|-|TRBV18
TGTGCCAGCTCACCACCGGAGCGGGGAGGGGGTGATACGCAGTATTTT
CASSPPERGGGDTQYF
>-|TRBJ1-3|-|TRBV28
TGTGCCAGCAGTTTACCCCGTTCTGGAAACACCATATATTTT
CASSLPRSGNTIYF
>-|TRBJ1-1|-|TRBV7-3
TGTGCCAGCAGCTTACAGGGTGAGGCTGAAGCTTTCTTT
CASSLQGEAEAFF
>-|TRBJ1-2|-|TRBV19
TGTGCCAGTAGTTTGGGGCACAACTATGGCTACACCTTC
CASSLGHNYGYTF
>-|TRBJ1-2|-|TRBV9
TGTGCCAGCAGCCCCGGCAGGGGCTATGGCTACACCTTC
CASSPGRGYGYTF
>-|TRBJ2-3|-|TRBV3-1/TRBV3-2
TGTGCCAGCAGCCATGGACGCAGCACAGATACGCAGTATTTT
CASSHGRSTDTQYF
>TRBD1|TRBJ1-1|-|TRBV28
TGTGCCAGCAGATCAGGACAGGGGAACACTGAAGCTTTCTTT
CASRSGQGNTEAFF
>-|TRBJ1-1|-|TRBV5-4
TGTGCCAGCAGCTCTCAGGACACTGAAGCTTTCTTT
CASSSQDTEAFF
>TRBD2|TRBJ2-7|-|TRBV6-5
TGTGCCAGCACCGTAGAGCGGGAGTTAACCTACGAGCAGTACTTC
CASTVERELTYEQYF
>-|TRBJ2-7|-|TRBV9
TGTGCCTCCCCCGGGGCTCCCTACGAGCAGTACTTC
CASPGAPYEQYF
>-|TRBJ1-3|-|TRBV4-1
TGCGCCAGCAGCCAAGTTTGGGTTTCCGGAAACACCATATATTTT
CASSQVWVSGNTIYF
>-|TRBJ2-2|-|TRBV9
TGTGCCAGCAGCGTAGGGGGCAACACCGGGGAGCTGTTTTTT
CASSVGGNTGELFF
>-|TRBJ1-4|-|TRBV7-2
TGTGCCAGCAGCTTAGTGGCGGACGAAAAACTGTTTTTT
CASSLVADEKLFF
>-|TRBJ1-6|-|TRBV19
TGTGCCAGTAGCCCGAGGGCGGGGGATAATTCGCCCCTCCACTTT
CASSPRAGDNSPLHF
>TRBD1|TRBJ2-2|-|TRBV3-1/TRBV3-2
TGTGCCAGCAGCCCTGGGACAGGGGACACCGGGGAGCTGTTTTTT
CASSPGTGDTGELFF
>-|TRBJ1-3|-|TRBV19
TGTGCCAGTAGTATCTCGGGCACAGGGAACGGAAACACCATATATTTT
CASSISGTGNGNTIYF
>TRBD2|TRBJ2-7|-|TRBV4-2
TGTGCCAGCAGCCAAGATAAGGGACTAGCGGGAGCCGAGCAGTACTTC
CASSQDKGLAGAEQYF
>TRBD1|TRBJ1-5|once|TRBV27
TGTGCCAGCAGTTTGGGACAGGGTAATCAGCCCCAGCATTTT
CASSLGQGNQPQHF
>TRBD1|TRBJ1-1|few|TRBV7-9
TGTGCCAGCACCATCCAGGGGGTGAACACTGAAGCTTTCTTT
CASTIQGVNTEAFF
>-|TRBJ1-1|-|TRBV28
TGTGCCAGCAGTTTGTCAGCTCCGAACACTGAAGCTTTCTTT
CASSLSAPNTEAFF
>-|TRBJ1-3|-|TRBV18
TGTGCCAGCTCACCACCGGGAACAGGAGGAAACACCATATATTTT
CASSPPGTGGNTIYF
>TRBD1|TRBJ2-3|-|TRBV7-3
TGTGCCAGCAGCTTAAGAGTGGGACAGGGGGCTACAGATACGCAGTATTTT
CASSLRVGQGATDTQYF
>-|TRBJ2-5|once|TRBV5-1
TGCGCCAGCAGCTTCTCAGGGCGGGGTGGAGAAGAGACCCAGTACTTC
CASSFSGRGGEETQYF
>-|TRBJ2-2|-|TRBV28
TGTGCCAGCATGAAAGGGGGTATCGCCGGGGAGCTGTTTTTT
CASMKGGIAGELFF
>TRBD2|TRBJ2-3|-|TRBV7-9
TGTGCCAGCAGCCAGGGACTAACCACTAGCACAGATACGCAGTATTTT
CASSQGLTTSTDTQYF
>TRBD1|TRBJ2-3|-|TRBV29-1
TGCAGCGTTGACGGACAGGGGATCGGAGATACGCAGTATTTT
CSVDGQGIGDTQYF
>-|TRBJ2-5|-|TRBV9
TGTGCCAGCAGCGTAGGCCCAGGGGATCAAGAGACCCAGTACTTC
CASSVGPGDQETQYF
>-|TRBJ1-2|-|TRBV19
TGTGCCATAGACAGGCAGAACTATGGCTACACCTTC
CAIDRQNYGYTF
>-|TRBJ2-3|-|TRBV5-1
TGCGCCAGCAGACCAGGCACAGATACGCAGTATTTT
CASRPGTDTQYF
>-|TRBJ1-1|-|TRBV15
TGTGCCACCAGCAGAGGGGAACAGAACACTGAAGCTTTCTTT
CATSRGEQNTEAFF
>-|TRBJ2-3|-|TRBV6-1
TGTGCCAGCAGTGATCTGGGACGTTCTAGCACAGATACGCAGTATTTT
CASSDLGRSSTDTQYF
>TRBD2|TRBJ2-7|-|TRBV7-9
TGTGCCAGCAGCTTGACTAGCGGGGCCTACGAGCAGTACTTC
CASSLTSGAYEQYF
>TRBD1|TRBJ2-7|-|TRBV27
TGTGCCAGCAGTTTATCGGGACAGGGGCCCTACGAGCAGTACTTC
CASSLSGQGPYEQYF
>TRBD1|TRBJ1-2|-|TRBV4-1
TGCGCCAGCAGCCCCGGGACAGGGGGCCTCTATGGCTACACCTTC
CASSPGTGGLYGYTF
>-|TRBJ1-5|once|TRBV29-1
TGCAGCACCGGGGCTTATAGCAATCAGCCCCAGCATTTT
CSTGAYSNQPQHF
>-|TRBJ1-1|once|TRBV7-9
TGTGCCAGCAGCTTAGCCGGGACGAACACTGAAGCTTTCTTT
CASSLAGTNTEAFF
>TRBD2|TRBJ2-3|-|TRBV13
TGTGCCAGCAGCTTAGGCCCTAGCGGGGGGGGAGATACGCAGTATTTT
CASSLGPSGGGDTQYF
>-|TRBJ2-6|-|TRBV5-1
TGCGCCAGCAGCTTGGTGGACTCTGGGGCCAACGTCCTGACTTTC
CASSLVDSGANVLTF
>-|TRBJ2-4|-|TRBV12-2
TGTGCAAGTCGCTTACGGCGCCGTAAAAACATTCAGTACTTC
CASRLRRRKNIQYF
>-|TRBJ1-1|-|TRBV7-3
TGTGCCAGCAGCTTAACCGAGGTGACTGAAGCTTTCTTT
CASSLTEVTEAFF
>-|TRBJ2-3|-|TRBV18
TGTGCCAGCTCACCACCGGGGGCAGATACGCAGTATTTT
CASSPPGADTQYF
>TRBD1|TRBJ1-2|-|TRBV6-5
TGTGCCAGCAGACGAGACAGGGAGAACTATGGCTACACCTTC
CASRRDRENYGYTF